The T cell receptor (beta chain) described here comes from a study of OX40 agonist ivuxolimab in advanced cancers. The CDR3 is 16 amino acids. The germline V gene has CDR1 SGHRS and CDR2 YFSETQ. The V end was cut by 3 bases, the J end by 8 bases, with 20 bases between. Method: immunoSEQ multiplex PCR; TCRdb's copy keeps in-frame clones and lacks some. The sample shows about 82,000 clones, 75% to 90% of them seen only once. V and J are TRBV5-1 and TRBJ1-4; D possibly corresponds to TRBD1 (5 bases). The receptor was isolated from an adult with an advanced solid tumor such as melanoma, head and neck, liver or kidney cancer. The sample was CD4+ or CD8+ T cells sorted from blood, taken in a trial of the OX40 agonist ivuxolimab. For the CDR3, the DNA is TGCGCCAGCAGCTCCCCCGAGGTGGGGGGGAAAGAAAAACTGTTTTTT. Protein: CASSSPEVGGKEKLFF.